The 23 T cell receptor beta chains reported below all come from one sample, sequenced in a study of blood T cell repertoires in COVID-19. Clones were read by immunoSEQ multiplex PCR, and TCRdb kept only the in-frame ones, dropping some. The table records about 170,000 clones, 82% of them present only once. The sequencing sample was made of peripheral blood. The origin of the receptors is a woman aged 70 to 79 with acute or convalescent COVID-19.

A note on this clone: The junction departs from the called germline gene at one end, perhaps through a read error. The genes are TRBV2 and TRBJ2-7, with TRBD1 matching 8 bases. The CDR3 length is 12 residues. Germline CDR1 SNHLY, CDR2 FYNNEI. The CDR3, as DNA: TGTGCCAGCAGTGAAGCGCGGAACAGGGGGTTTTTC. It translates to CASSEARNRGFF.

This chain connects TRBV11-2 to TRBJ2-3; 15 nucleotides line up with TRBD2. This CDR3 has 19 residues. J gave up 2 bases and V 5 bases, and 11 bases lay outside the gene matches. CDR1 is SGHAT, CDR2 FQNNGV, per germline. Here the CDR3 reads CASSPRTSGRAYVTDTQYF. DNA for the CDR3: TGTGCCAGCAGCCCGCGGACTAGCGGGAGGGCCTACGTCACAGATACGCAGTATTTT.

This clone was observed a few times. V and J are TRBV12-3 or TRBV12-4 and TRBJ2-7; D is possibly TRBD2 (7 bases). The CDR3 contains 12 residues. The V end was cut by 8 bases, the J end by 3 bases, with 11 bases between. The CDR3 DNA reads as TGTGCCAGCGGGGGGGCCGGCTACGAGCAGTACTTC. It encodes CASGGAGYEQYF.

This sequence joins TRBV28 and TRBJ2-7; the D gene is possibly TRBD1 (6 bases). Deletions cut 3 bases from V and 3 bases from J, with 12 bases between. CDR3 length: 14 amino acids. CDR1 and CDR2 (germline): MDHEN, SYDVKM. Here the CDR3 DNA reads TGTGCCAGCAGTTTTGTCAGGGGACACTACGAGCAGTACTTC. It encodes CASSFVRGHYEQYF.

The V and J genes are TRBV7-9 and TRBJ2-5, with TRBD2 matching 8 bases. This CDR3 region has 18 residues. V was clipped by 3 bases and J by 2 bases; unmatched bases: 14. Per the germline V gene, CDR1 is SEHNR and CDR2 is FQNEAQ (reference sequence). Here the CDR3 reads CASSFSASGYRDQETQYF. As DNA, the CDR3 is TGTGCCAGCAGCTTCAGCGCTAGCGGGTATAGAGATCAAGAGACCCAGTACTTC.

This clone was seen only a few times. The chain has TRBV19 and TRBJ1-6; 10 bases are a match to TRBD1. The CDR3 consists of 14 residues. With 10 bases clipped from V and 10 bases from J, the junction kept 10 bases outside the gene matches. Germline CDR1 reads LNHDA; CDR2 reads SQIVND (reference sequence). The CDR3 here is CATTEGQGNSPLHF. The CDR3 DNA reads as TGTGCCACTACTGAGGGACAGGGGAACTCACCCCTCCACTTT.

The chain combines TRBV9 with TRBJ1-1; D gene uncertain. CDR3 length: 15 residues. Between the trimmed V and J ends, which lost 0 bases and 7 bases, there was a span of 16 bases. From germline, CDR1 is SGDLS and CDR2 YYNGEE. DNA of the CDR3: TGTGCCAGCAGCGTAGGGGAATTCGAGGGAATTGAAGCTTTCTTT. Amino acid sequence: CASSVGEFEGIEAFF.

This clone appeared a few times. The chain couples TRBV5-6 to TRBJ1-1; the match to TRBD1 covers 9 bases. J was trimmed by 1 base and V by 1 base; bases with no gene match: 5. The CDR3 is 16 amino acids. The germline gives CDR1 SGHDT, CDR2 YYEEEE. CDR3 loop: CASSLTGGERNTEAFF. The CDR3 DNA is TGTGCCAGCAGCTTGACAGGGGGCGAAAGGAACACTGAAGCTTTCTTT. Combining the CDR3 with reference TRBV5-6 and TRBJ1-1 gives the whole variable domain DAGVTQSPTHLIKTRGQQVTLRCSPKSGHDTVSWYQQALGQGPQFIFQYYEEEERQRGNFPDRFSGHQFPNYSSELNVNALLLGDSALYLCASSLTGGERNTEAFFGQGTRLTVV.

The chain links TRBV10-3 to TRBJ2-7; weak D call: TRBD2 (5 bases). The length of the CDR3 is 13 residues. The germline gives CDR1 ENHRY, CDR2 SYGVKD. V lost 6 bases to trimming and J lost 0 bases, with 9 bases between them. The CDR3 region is CAIRRTDSYEQYF. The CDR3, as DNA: TGTGCCATCAGACGGACTGACTCCTACGAGCAGTACTTC.

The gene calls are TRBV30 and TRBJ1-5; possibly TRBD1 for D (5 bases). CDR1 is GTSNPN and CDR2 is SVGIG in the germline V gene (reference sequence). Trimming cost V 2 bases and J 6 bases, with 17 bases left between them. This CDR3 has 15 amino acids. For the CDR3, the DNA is TGTGCCTGGAGTAAGCTTCAAGGGGACTCTCAGCCCCAGCATTTT. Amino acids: CAWSKLQGDSQPQHF.

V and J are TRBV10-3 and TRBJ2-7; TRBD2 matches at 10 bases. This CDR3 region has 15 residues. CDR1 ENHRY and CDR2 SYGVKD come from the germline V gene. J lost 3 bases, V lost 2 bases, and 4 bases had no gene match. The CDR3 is CAISETSGGDYEQYF. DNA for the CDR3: TGTGCCATCAGTGAGACCAGCGGGGGGGACTACGAGCAGTACTTC.

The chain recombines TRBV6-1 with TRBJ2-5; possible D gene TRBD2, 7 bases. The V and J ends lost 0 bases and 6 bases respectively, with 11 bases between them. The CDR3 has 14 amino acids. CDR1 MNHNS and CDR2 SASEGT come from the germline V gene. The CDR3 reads CASSEAGGQQTQYF. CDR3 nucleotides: TGTGCCAGCAGTGAAGCGGGGGGGCAACAGACCCAGTACTTC.

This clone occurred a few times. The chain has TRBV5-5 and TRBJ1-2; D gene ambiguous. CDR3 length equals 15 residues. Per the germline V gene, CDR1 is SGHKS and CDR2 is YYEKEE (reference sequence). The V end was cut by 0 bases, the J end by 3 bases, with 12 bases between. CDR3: CASSLDRQTYYGYTF. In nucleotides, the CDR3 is TGTGCCAGCAGCTTGGATCGGCAGACATACTATGGCTACACCTTC.

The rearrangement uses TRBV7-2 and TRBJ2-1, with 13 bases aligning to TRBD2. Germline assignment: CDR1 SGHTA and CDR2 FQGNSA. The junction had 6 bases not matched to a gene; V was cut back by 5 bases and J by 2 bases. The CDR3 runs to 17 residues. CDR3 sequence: CASSQQLAGGTYNEQFF. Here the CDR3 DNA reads TGTGCCAGCAGCCAACAACTAGCGGGAGGGACCTACAATGAGCAGTTCTTC.

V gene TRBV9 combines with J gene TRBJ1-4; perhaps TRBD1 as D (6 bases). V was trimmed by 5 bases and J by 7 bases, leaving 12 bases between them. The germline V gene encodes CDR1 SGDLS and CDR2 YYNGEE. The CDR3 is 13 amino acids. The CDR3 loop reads CASSYREGEKLFF. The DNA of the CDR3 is TGTGCCAGCAGTTACAGGGAAGGTGAAAAACTGTTTTTT.

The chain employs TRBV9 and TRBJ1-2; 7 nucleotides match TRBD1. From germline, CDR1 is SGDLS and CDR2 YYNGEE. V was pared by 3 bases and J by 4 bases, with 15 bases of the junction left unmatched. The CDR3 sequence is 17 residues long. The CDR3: CASSALGRTGSFYGYTF. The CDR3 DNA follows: TGTGCCAGCAGCGCTCTGGGCCGGACAGGAAGCTTCTATGGCTACACCTTC.

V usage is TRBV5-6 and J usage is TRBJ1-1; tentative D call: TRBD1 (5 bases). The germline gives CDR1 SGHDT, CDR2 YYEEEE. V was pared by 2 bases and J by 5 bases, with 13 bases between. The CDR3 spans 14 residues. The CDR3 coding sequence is TGTGCCAGCAGCTTTTTTGGGGGAGGTACTGAAGCTTTCTTT. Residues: CASSFFGGGTEAFF.

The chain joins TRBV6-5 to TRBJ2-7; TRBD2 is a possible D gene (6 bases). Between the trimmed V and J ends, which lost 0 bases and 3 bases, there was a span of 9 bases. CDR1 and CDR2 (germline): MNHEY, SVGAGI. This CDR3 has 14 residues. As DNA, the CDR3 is TGTGCCAGCAGTTACTCGATGGGGGGCTACGAGCAGTACTTC. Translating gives CASSYSMGGYEQYF.

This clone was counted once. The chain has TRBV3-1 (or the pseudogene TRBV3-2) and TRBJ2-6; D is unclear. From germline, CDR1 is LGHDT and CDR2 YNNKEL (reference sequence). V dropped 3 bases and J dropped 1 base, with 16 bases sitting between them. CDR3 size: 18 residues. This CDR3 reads CASSHHSLPQSGANVLTF. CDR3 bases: TGTGCCAGCAGCCACCACAGCCTGCCGCAATCTGGGGCCAACGTCCTGACTTTC.

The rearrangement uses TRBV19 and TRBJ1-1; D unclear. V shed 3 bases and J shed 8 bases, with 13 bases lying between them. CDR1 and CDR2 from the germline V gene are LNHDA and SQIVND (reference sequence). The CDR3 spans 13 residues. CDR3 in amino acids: CASSIADLTEAFF. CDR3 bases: TGTGCCAGTAGTATCGCAGATCTCACGGAAGCTTTCTTT.

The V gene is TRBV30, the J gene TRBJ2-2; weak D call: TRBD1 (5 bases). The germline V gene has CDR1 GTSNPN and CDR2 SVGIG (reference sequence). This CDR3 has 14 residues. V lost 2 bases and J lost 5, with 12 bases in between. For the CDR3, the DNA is TGTGCCTGGAGTCTTCAGGGTTGGACCGGGGAGCTGTTTTTT. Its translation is CAWSLQGWTGELFF.

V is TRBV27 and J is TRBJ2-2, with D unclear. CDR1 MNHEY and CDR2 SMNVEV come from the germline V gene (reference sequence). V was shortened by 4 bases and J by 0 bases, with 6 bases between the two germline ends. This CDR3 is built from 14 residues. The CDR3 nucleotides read TGTGCCAGCAGTTGGAGTGCGAACACCGGGGAGCTGTTTTTT. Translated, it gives CASSWSANTGELFF.

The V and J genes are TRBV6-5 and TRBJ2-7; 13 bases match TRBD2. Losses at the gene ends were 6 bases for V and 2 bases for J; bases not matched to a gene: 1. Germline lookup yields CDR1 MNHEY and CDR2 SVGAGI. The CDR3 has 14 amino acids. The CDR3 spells CASRGLAGPYEQYF. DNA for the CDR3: TGTGCCAGCAGGGGACTAGCGGGACCCTACGAGCAGTACTTC.